This T cell receptor (beta chain) was retrieved from a study of blood T cell repertoires in COVID-19. Study summary: Some COVID-19 samples were acute and others convalescent; all came from the United States, Italy and Spain. PBMCs, B-cell-depleted T cells, or T cells provided the cDNA or gDNA that made up the material.

The CDR3 totals 14 residues. V gave up 0 bases and J gave up 1 base, with 4 bases separating them. The germline V gene has CDR1 SGHTA and CDR2 FQGNSA. Original handling: Estimated nucleated cell counts came from reference gene primer amplification. The repertoire was sequenced with immunoSEQ multiplex PCR; TCRdb's copy has only in-frame clones and lacks some. D and trimming were read from the DNA, whereas the V and J calls and clone size are those reported in that table. The repertoire includes about 81,000 clones, 70% to 85% of them detected once, and roughly 14% sits in the top ten. The chain uses TRBV7-2 and TRBJ1-5; D ambiguous. The receptor's source is a human donor in a cohort sampled during active COVID-19. Sequencing input: peripheral blood. The CDR3 sequence: CASSLAPSNQPQHF. The CDR3 DNA follows: TGTGCCAGCAGCTTAGCCCCAAGCAATCAGCCCCAGCATTTT. The whole variable domain, remainder taken from reference TRBV7-2 and TRBJ1-5, is GAGVSQSPSNKVTEKGKDVELRCDPISGHTALYWYRQSLGQGLEFLIYFQGNSAPDKSGLPSDRFSAERTGGSVSTLTIQRTQQEDSAVYLCASSLAPSNQPQHFGDGTRLSIL.